The sequence of this TCR beta chain was determined in a study of blood T cell repertoires in COVID-19. On the study more broadly: The United States, Italy and Spain were the sources of the acute and convalescent COVID-19 samples.

As handled by the study authors: Reference gene primer amplification yielded estimated nucleated cell counts. Repertoires were generated with immunoSEQ multiplex PCR, while TCRdb's copy carries only in-frame clones and drops some. D and trimming were read from the DNA, whereas the V and J calls and clone size are those reported in that table. The sample records some 200,000 clones, just under 90% being singletons. With 0 bases removed from V and 3 bases from J, the gap between germline ends came to 12 bases. The V gene's germline CDR1 is SGHTA and CDR2 FQGNSA. CDR3 length: 16 amino acids. The sample consisted of peripheral blood. The origin of this receptor is a man aged 18 to 30 with active or convalescent COVID-19. This chain uses TRBV7-2 with TRBJ1-5; D gene unclear. The DNA for the CDR3 is TGTGCCAGCAGCTTAGCAGCCCGGGGAAACAATCAGCCCCAGCATTTT. This sequence encodes CASSLAARGNNQPQHF.